Presented here are 21 T cell receptor beta chains from one specimen sequenced in a study of blood T cells in healthy people across ages. Together with a sample-barcoded 5' primer, a J-beta primer mix was included in a second PCR lasting about 7 to 11 cycles. In TCRdb, the 5' RACE reads were re-called with MiXCR into one record per CDR3 protein. The sample has about 1,400,000 distinct CDR3 sequences, about 43% seen once. The specimen sequenced was blood. The receptors come from a woman aged 18-30 years in good health.

In its sample, this clonotype was seen many times. The chain employs TRBV6-5 and TRBJ1-2; 9 bases are a match to TRBD1. This CDR3 is 14 amino acids long. Unmatched junction bases numbered 5, after V lost 5 bases and J lost 4 bases. Germline values: CDR1 MNHEY, CDR2 SVGAGI. The CDR3, as DNA: TGTGCCAGCAGTCGACAGGGGGGTCTCTATGGCTACACCTTC. The encoded protein is CASSRQGGLYGYTF.

The rearrangement joins TRBV20-1 to TRBJ2-4; D perhaps matches TRBD2 (5 bases). V lost 7 bases, J lost 13 bases, and 20 bases lay in between. CDR1 DFQATT and CDR2 SNEGSKA come from the germline V gene (reference sequence). The CDR3 has 12 residues. The CDR3 loop reads CSVPDGTWEQYF. The CDR3 DNA reads as TGCAGTGTCCCGGACGGAACTTGGGAGCAGTACTTC.

The table lists this clonotype with a few counts. V usage is TRBV11-2 and J usage is TRBJ2-7; maybe TRBD1 (5 bases). Trimming left V 1 base short and J 0 bases short, with 16 bases between. Germline-derived CDR1 and CDR2 are SGHAT and FQNNGV. The CDR3 is 17 amino acids. CDR3 bases: TGTGCCAGCAGCTTAGTAGGTTCCCACAGGAGCTCCTACGAGCAGTACTTC. As protein: CASSLVGSHRSSYEQYF.

This clonotype was seen a handful of times. This sequence joins TRBV6-1 and TRBJ2-5; a weak D match, TRBD1 (6 bases). This CDR3 comprises 15 residues. The V gene lost 5 bases and the J gene lost 5 bases, with 18 bases spanning the gap. Per the germline V gene, CDR1 is MNHNS and CDR2 is SASEGT. The CDR3 sequence is CASSKRQADLETQYF. CDR3 in DNA: TGTGCCAGCAGTAAGAGACAGGCGGACCTTGAGACCCAGTACTTC.

Details on this clonotype: This may come from a read error, since a much larger clone is one base off. The chain couples TRBV5-1 to TRBJ1-1; 9 bases match TRBD1. The CDR3 totals 14 residues. Germline values: CDR1 SGHRS, CDR2 YFSETQ. V shed 7 bases and J 1 base; nucleotides not matched to a gene: 5. The CDR3 DNA is TGCGCCAGCGGGACAGGGTTCGAGAACACTGAAGCTTTCTTT. Translated, it gives CASGTGFENTEAFF. The full variable domain, in which reference TRBV5-1 and TRBJ1-1 provide the parts outside the CDR3, is KAGVTQTPRYLIKTRGQQVTLSCSPISGHRSVSWYQQTPGQGLQFLFEYFSETQRNKGNFPGRFSGRQFSNSRSEMNVSTLELGDSALYLCASGTGFENTEAFFGQGTRLTVV.

The gene calls are TRBV6-2 or TRBV6-3 and TRBJ2-7; 7 bases agree with TRBD2. V lost 6 bases and J lost 2; bases outside the gene matches: 10. This CDR3 is built from 15 residues. Germline-derived CDR1 and CDR2 are MNHEY and SVGEGT. In DNA form, the CDR3 reads TGTGCCAGCAGCCCCTCAGGACTAGGGCCCTACGAGCAGTACTTC. Its protein is CASSPSGLGPYEQYF.

The chain combines TRBV29-1 with TRBJ2-7; 7 bases align to TRBD1. The length of the CDR3 is 14 residues. Germline assignment: CDR1 SQVTM and CDR2 ANQGSEA. J was trimmed by 5 bases and V by 3 bases; bases with no gene match: 10. Written as DNA, the CDR3 is TGCAGCGTTGAGGGCGCAGGGGGATTCCACGAGCAGTACTTC. Amino acids: CSVEGAGGFHEQYF.

This sequence joins TRBV12-3 or TRBV12-4 and TRBJ1-2; D is perhaps TRBD1 (6 bases). V was clipped by 5 bases and J by 6 bases, with 16 bases between them. The CDR3 is 14 residues long. CDR3 coding DNA: TGTGCCAGCAGTGCCGACAGGCGGGGGGATGGCTACACCTTC. The encoded protein is CASSADRRGDGYTF.

This clonotype was seen more than once but under ten times. This chain joins TRBV27 and TRBJ2-6, with D possibly matching TRBD1 (7 bases). The length of the CDR3 is 15 residues. Germline V lookup: CDR1 MNHEY, CDR2 SMNVEV (reference sequence). Trimming removed 11 bases at V and 3 bases at J, with 17 bases between. CDR3 coding DNA: TGTGCCTCCCTCTCAGGGGGGAATGGGGCCAACGTCCTGACTTTC. Residues: CASLSGGNGANVLTF.

The chain links TRBV15 to TRBJ2-5; 7 nucleotides agree with TRBD2. The ends lost 0 bases at V and 1 base at J; junction bases unmatched: 17. This CDR3 is built from 20 residues. The germline gives CDR1 LNHNV, CDR2 YYDKDF (reference sequence). The CDR3 protein is CATSRDSTRDYYAPQETQYF. CDR3 coding DNA: TGTGCCACCAGCAGAGATTCAACCAGGGACTACTACGCTCCCCAAGAGACCCAGTACTTC.

This clonotype was seen more than once but under ten times. At one end, the junction sequence differs from germline, possibly due to a read error. V is TRBV7-7 and J is TRBJ2-5; possible D gene TRBD2, 6 bases. The CDR3 has 14 amino acids. CDR1 is SSHAT, CDR2 FNYEAQ, per germline (reference sequence). The CDR3 DNA follows: TGTGCTAGCAGCTTAGACGGGGGAGGAGAGACCCAGTACTTC. Its translation: CASSLDGGGETQYF.

This clonotype occurred once. The chain combines TRBV2 with TRBJ1-2; no definite D call. The V and J ends lost 3 bases and 0 bases respectively, with 17 bases between them. This CDR3 has 17 amino acids. Germline V gene data show CDR1 as SNHLY and CDR2 as FYNNEI. The CDR3 nucleotides are TGTGCCAGCAGTGACGTATACCCGACACCTGCTAACTATGGCTACACCTTC. Translation gives CASSDVYPTPANYGYTF.

This clonotype was recorded only once. This rearrangement joins TRBV5-1 to TRBJ2-1; D gene ambiguous. Trimming removed 4 bases at V and 4 bases at J, with 18 bases between. The germline CDR1 and CDR2 sequences are SGHRS and YFSETQ. The CDR3 covers 16 residues. Here the CDR3 DNA reads TGCGCCAGCAGCCCGACGGGCCAGCTTTTTTACAATGAGCAGTTCTTC. Its protein is CASSPTGQLFYNEQFF. Full variable domain (remainder filled in from reference TRBV5-1 and TRBJ2-1): KAGVTQTPRYLIKTRGQQVTLSCSPISGHRSVSWYQQTPGQGLQFLFEYFSETQRNKGNFPGRFSGRQFSNSRSEMNVSTLELGDSALYLCASSPTGQLFYNEQFFGPGTRLTVL.

There are many counts of this clonotype. The V and J genes are TRBV11-2 and TRBJ1-2; D gene unclear. CDR1 is SGHAT and CDR2 is FQNNGV in the germline V gene. Trimming shortened V by 1 base and J by 3 bases, and 6 bases separated the two germline ends. CDR3 length: 13 residues. The CDR3: CASSLGRDYGYTF. The CDR3 bases are TGTGCCAGCAGCTTAGGCCGGGACTATGGCTACACCTTC.

Only a few counts were recorded for this clonotype. The CDR3 coding sequence is TGTGCTAGTGGTAAACTAGAGGATGAGCAGTTCTTC. This sequence encodes CASGKLEDEQFF. The gene calls are TRBV12-5 and TRBJ2-1, with a possible D match to TRBD2 (5 bases). Germline CDR1 is LGHNT and CDR2 is FRNRAP. This CDR3 region has 12 residues. The V and J ends lost 5 bases and 8 bases respectively, with 10 bases between them.

This clonotype was detected a few times. The chain recombines TRBV27 with TRBJ1-2, with D uncertain. Trimming left V 11 bases short and J 8 bases short, with 27 bases between. Germline V lookup: CDR1 MNHEY, CDR2 SMNVEV (reference sequence). The length of the CDR3 is 15 residues. CDR3 residues: CAASSLFSSPEGYTF. CDR3 nucleotides: TGTGCCGCTAGCAGTTTATTTTCGTCCCCCGAGGGCTACACCTTC.

The table lists this clonotype with a count of one. Since a much larger clone is just one base distant, this may be a read error. The rearrangement joins TRBV9 to TRBJ2-5; 7 bases are shared with TRBD2. Trimming at V came to 4 bases and at J to 4 bases, leaving 13 bases not matched to a gene. This CDR3 is built from 16 residues. CDR1 is SGDLS and CDR2 is YYNGEE in the germline V gene. The CDR3 nucleotides are TGTGCCAGCAGCCCCCAAGGTAGCGGGTGTTTAGAGACCCAGTACTTC. Translated, it gives CASSPQGSGCLETQYF.

The chain recombines TRBV20-1 with TRBJ1-1; 7 bases fit TRBD1. With V trimmed by 6 bases and J by 1 base, 5 bases remained unmatched. Germline CDR1 reads DFQATT; CDR2 reads SNEGSKA (reference sequence). The CDR3 is 13 residues long. The CDR3 sequence is CSAGGQKNTEAFF. CDR3 coding DNA: TGCAGTGCGGGGGGACAGAAGAACACTGAAGCTTTCTTT.

The chain has TRBV23-1 and TRBJ2-4; D is ambiguous. The end of the DNA aligns better with TRBJ2-7, so the J call may be wrong. TRBV23-1 is assigned to the ORF class and has an uncertain function. The CDR3 extends over 13 amino acids. The CDR3 DNA is TGCGCCAGCAAGATTATGGTATATGGCGAGCAGTACTTC. It is translated as CASKIMVYGEQYF.

The chain joins TRBV5-1 to TRBJ1-1; D is unresolved. CDR1 SGHRS and CDR2 YFSETQ come from the germline V gene. This CDR3 has 15 residues. The ends were cut back, 1 base at V and 1 base at J, with 11 bases in the middle. For the CDR3, the DNA is TGCGCCAGCAGCTTGTCTCCGGCCGAGAACACTGAAGCTTTCTTT. Translated, it gives CASSLSPAENTEAFF.

The chain is built from TRBV6-6 and TRBJ2-3; D possibly corresponds to TRBD1 (6 bases). CDR1 MNHNY and CDR2 SVGAGI come from the germline V gene (reference sequence). The ends were cut back, 10 bases at V and 2 bases at J, with 16 bases in the middle. This CDR3 has 14 amino acids. The CDR3, as DNA: TGTGCCACCAGACCAGGGGCTTTCACAGATACGCAGTATTTT. As protein: CATRPGAFTDTQYF.